Shown below are 3 T cell receptor beta chains from a single sample sequenced in a study of immune evolution from preneoplasia to lung adenocarcinoma. Method: immunoSEQ multiplex PCR; TCRdb's copy keeps in-frame clones and lacks some. The sample lists about 2,400 clones, less than 85% occurring once. Sequencing was performed on FFPE lung adenocarcinoma in situ tissue. The receptors were gathered from a person aged 70 to 85 with lung adenocarcinoma.

The chain links TRBV7-2 to TRBJ1-4; D gene unclear. Trimming removed 1 base at V and 7 bases at J, with 7 bases between. Per germline, CDR1 SGHTA and CDR2 FQGNSA. The CDR3 has 13 residues. The CDR3 is CASSLGRAEKLFF. CDR3 DNA sequence: TGTGCCAGCAGCTTAGGGAGGGCTGAAAAACTGTTTTTT.

There are a few counts of this clone. V and J are TRBV6-5 and TRBJ2-2; 10 bases are shared with TRBD1. This CDR3 spans 15 amino acids. Germline V gene sequence: CDR1 MNHEY, CDR2 SVGAGI. V shed 1 base, J shed 9 bases, and the junction held 5 bases outside the gene matches. The DNA of the CDR3 is TGTGCCAGCAGTTACTGGACAGGGGGTTCCCGGGAGCTGTTTTTT. Protein product: CASSYWTGGSRELFF.

The chain recombines TRBV30 with TRBJ2-3, with 7 positions matching TRBD2. The V gene's germline CDR1 is GTSNPN and CDR2 SVGIG (reference sequence). CDR3 length equals 15 residues. The J segment lost 2 bases and the V segment lost 2 bases, leaving 7 bases of the junction unmatched. CDR3: CAWSHQAGYTDTQYF. CDR3 nucleotide sequence: TGTGCCTGGAGTCATCAAGCGGGGTACACAGATACGCAGTATTTT.